These 15 T cell receptor beta chains share one sample of origin, sequenced in a study of T cells in tuberculosis. Sequencing was performed with immunoSEQ multiplex PCR; in TCRdb, only in-frame clones are kept and a portion is missing. This table has about 88,000 clones, roughly 88% appearing once. After thawing and overnight rest, PBMC were stained with GMM-loaded CD1B tetramer, viability dye and anti-CD3 for sorting. CD1B tetramers were loaded with Rhodococcus equi-derived C32 glucose monomycolate. Sequencing was carried out using CD1b-GMM tetramer-negative cells sorted from PBMCs. The receptors here all came from an adult woman with latent tuberculosis.

The genes are TRBV28 and TRBJ2-7; weak D call: TRBD1 (6 bases). This CDR3 comprises 16 residues. V was cut by 5 bases and J by 0 bases, with 17 bases left in between. Germline V lookup: CDR1 MDHEN, CDR2 SYDVKM. CDR3 DNA: TGTGCCAGCAGTGCTAAACAGGGTAGGAGCTCCTACGAGCAGTACGTC. It encodes CASSAKQGRSSYEQYV.

The rearrangement joins TRBV7-9 to TRBJ2-1; TRBD1 might be the D (6 bases). The CDR3 is 13 amino acids. V lost 5 bases, J lost 4 bases, and 9 bases lay in between. In germline, CDR1 is SEHNR, CDR2 FQNEAQ (reference sequence). CDR3 sequence (DNA): TGTGCCAGCAGCGACGGACAGTACAATGAGCAGTTCTTC. Translated, it gives CASSDGQYNEQFF.

This clone was found a few times. The CDR3 coding sequence is TGTGCCAGCTCACAAGGACAGGGGTTGTACGAGCAGTACGTC. It encodes CASSQGQGLYEQYV. The rearrangement links TRBV18 to TRBJ2-7, with 9 nucleotides matching TRBD1. The germline gives CDR1 KGHSH, CDR2 LQKENI. CDR3 size: 14 residues. The trim removed 4 bases at V and 4 bases at J, leaving 5 bases unmatched.

The chain carries TRBV19 and TRBJ1-1; D perhaps matches TRBD1 (6 bases). The germline CDR1 and CDR2 sequences are LNHDA and SQIVND (reference sequence). The CDR3 is 15 amino acids. The V end was cut by 2 bases, the J end by 1 base, with 11 bases between. The CDR3 protein is CASSIQQTGNTEAFF. The CDR3 coding sequence is TGTGCCAGTAGTATACAACAGACAGGGAACACTGAAGCTTTCTTT.

This sequence joins TRBV19 and TRBJ1-1; D may be TRBD1 (5 bases). Trimming took 3 bases from V and 4 from J, leaving 12 bases between them. CDR1 LNHDA and CDR2 SQIVND come from the germline V gene (reference sequence). This CDR3 is 14 amino acids long. CDR3 sequence: CASSMLRGGTEAFF. The DNA of the CDR3 is TGTGCCAGTAGTATGTTGCGGGGGGGCACTGAAGCTTTCTTT.

The chain joins TRBV6-5 to TRBJ1-5, with 7 positions matching TRBD1. V was pared by 2 bases and J by 6 bases, with 4 bases of the junction left unmatched. Looked up from germline, CDR1 is MNHEY and CDR2 is SVGAGI. CDR3 length equals 14 residues. The CDR3 loop reads CASSYTQGGQPQHF. CDR3 sequence (DNA): TGTGCCAGCAGTTACACTCAGGGGGGTCAGCCCCAGCATTTT.

This chain uses TRBV7-9 with TRBJ1-6, with 7 nucleotides matching TRBD1. The CDR3 contains 16 residues. The germline V gene has CDR1 SEHNR and CDR2 FQNEAQ (reference sequence). J lost 4 bases, V lost 3 bases, and 6 bases had no gene match. This CDR3 reads CASSFRQGKYNSPLHF. As DNA, the CDR3 is TGTGCCAGCAGCTTTCGACAGGGCAAATATAATTCACCCCTCCACTTT.

This chain joins TRBV19 and TRBJ1-2, with 9 bases matching TRBD1. The CDR3 has 15 amino acids. Germline V gene data show CDR1 as LNHDA and CDR2 as SQIVND (reference sequence). V shed 4 bases and J 7 bases; nucleotides not matched to a gene: 10. CDR3: CASSTHPRTGVGYTF. In nucleotides, the CDR3 is TGTGCCAGTAGTACTCACCCACGGACAGGGGTTGGCTACACCTTC. Full variable domain (remainder filled in from reference TRBV19 and TRBJ1-2): DGGITQSPKYLFRKEGQNVTLSCEQNLNHDAMYWYRQDPGQGLRLIYYSQIVNDFQKGDIAEGYSVSREKKESFPLTVTSAQKNPTAFYLCASSTHPRTGVGYTFGSGTRLTVV.

The chain is built from TRBV7-9 and TRBJ2-3, with D possibly matching TRBD1 (5 bases). The CDR3 runs to 13 residues. The germline V gene has CDR1 SEHNR and CDR2 FQNEAQ (reference sequence). V was shortened by 1 base and J by 6 bases, with 8 bases between the two germline ends. CDR3 region: CASSLEGPDTQYF. In DNA, the CDR3 is TGTGCCAGCAGCTTAGAGGGGCCCGATACGCAGTATTTT.

The chain carries TRBV9 and TRBJ2-3; D gene unclear. V gave up 6 bases and J gave up 0 bases, with 8 bases separating them. The CDR3 is 13 residues long. CDR1 and CDR2 (germline): SGDLS, YYNGEE. CDR3 nucleotide sequence: TGTGCCAGCAACATCTTTAGCACAGATACGCAGTATTTT. Translated: CASNIFSTDTQYF.

The J gene is TRBJ1-4, the V gene TRBV29-1; a possible D gene is TRBD1 (6 bases). CDR3 size: 12 residues. In germline, CDR1 is SQVTM, CDR2 ANQGSEA. V lost 7 bases and J 7 bases, leaving 13 bases between the germline ends. The CDR3 sequence: CSGRGQTEKLFF. The CDR3 DNA reads as TGCAGCGGGAGAGGACAGACTGAAAAACTGTTTTTT.

This clone was recorded only once. The genes are TRBV7-2 and TRBJ1-6, with TRBD1 as a possible D gene (5 bases). Germline-derived CDR1 and CDR2 are SGHTA and FQGNSA. The length of the CDR3 is 15 residues. Trimming pared 1 base from V and 9 bases from J, leaving 13 bases between. CDR3 sequence: CASSLEPGIGSPLHF. CDR3 nucleotide sequence: TGTGCCAGCAGCTTAGAACCAGGGATAGGTTCACCCCTCCACTTT.

This clone was observed a single time. The junction differs from germline at one of its ends, possibly a read error. V and J are TRBV7-7 and TRBJ2-2; TRBD2 matches at 14 bases. This CDR3 is 19 amino acids long. The germline V gene has CDR1 SSHAT and CDR2 FNYEAQ (reference sequence). CDR3: CASSLEVGLAGANTGELFF. The CDR3 bases are TGTGCTAGCAGCTTAGAGGTGGGACTAGCGGGGGCCAACACCGGGGAGCTGTTTTTT.

J is TRBJ2-2 and V is TRBV6-6; 12 bases match TRBD2. V was clipped by 5 bases and J by 5 bases; unmatched bases: 6. Germline V gives CDR1 MNHNY, CDR2 SVGAGI (reference sequence). The CDR3 consists of 16 residues. Written as DNA, the CDR3 is TGTGCCAGCAGTCGTCGACTAGCGGGGGTGACCGGGGAGCTGTTTTTT. This sequence encodes CASSRRLAGVTGELFF.

This clone came up once. For the CDR3, the DNA is TGTGCCAGCAGTGAGCCGGGACAGAACTATGGCTACACCTTC. Protein product: CASSEPGQNYGYTF. The chain is built from TRBV6-6 and TRBJ1-2, with 7 nucleotides matching TRBD1. The junction had 5 bases not matched to a gene; V was cut back by 5 bases and J by 2 bases. The CDR3 has 14 residues. The germline V gene has CDR1 MNHNY and CDR2 SVGAGI (reference sequence).